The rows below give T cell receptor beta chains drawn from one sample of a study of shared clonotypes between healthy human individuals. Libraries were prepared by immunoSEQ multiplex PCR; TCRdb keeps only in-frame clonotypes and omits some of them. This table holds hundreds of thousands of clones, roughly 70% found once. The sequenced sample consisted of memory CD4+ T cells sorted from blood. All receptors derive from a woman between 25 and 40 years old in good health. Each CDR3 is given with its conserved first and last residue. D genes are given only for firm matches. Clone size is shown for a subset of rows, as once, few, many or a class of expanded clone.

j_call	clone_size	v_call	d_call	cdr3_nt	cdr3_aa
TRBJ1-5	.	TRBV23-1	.	TGCGCCAGCAGTCAATCAGTTTACGGGTTCCCCTTTGCGCGCAATCAGCCCCAGCATTTT	CASSQSVYGFPFARNQPQHF
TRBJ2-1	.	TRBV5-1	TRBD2	TGCGCCAGCAGTTCTCTAGCGGGAGGGCCTGGGAATGAGCAGTTCTTC	CASSSLAGGPGNEQFF
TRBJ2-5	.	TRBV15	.	TGTGCCACCAGCAGAAAAACCGGGACATCCTACCAAGAGACCCAGTACTTC	CATSRKTGTSYQETQYF
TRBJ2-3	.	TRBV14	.	TGTGCCAGCAGCCAAGTTGGACTACGGGCAGATACGCAGTATTTT	CASSQVGLRADTQYF
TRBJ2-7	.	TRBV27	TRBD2	TGTGCCAGCAGTCCTTCTTTAGCGGGAGGCCAGGGGTTTGAGCAGTACTTC	CASSPSLAGGQGFEQYF
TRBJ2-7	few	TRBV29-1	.	TGCAGCGTTGGTCAGACGTTCTACGAGCAGTACTTC	CSVGQTFYEQYF
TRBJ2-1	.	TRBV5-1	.	TGCGCCAGCAGCCCTCAGGGGCGGGACAACAATGAGCAGTTCTTC	CASSPQGRDNNEQFF
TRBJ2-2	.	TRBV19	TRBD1	TGTGCCAGTAGTAGGCGACGGGACAGCGCCTTGGGCACCGGGGAGCTGTTTTTT	CASSRRRDSALGTGELFF
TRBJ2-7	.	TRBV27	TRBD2	TGTGCCAGCAGCTTGGTCCCGCTTTCTAGCGGGGCCTACGAGCAGTACTTC	CASSLVPLSSGAYEQYF
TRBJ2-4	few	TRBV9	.	TGTGCCAGCAGCCAAACAACCGACTTTTTAGCTCTTCAGTACTTC	CASSQTTDFLALQYF